The entry below gives a single T cell receptor (beta chain) sequence along with its context. Antigen unknown. The assay was immunoSEQ multiplex PCR, and TCRdb's table has in-frame clones only and misses some. Of approximately 150,000 clones in the sample, 93% were seen once. This specimen comes from a study of T cell responses to AZD1222 COVID-19 vaccine. On the study more broadly: The study pooled second doses at about 4 or about 12 weeks.

Study-level findings and limits: Recipients of two AZD1222 doses showed rising Spike-specific TCR breadth and depth. Repertoire sampling occurred only after the peak T cell response. Most donors were white British, females outnumbered males, and clonal diversity was possibly underestimated.

Germline values: CDR1 SNHLY, CDR2 FYNNEI. Germline trimming cut 6 bases from V and 1 base from J; bases unmatched to any gene: 4. The CDR3 loop spans 14 amino acids. The sequence came from an adult in good health. The chain carries TRBV2 and TRBJ2-3, with TRBD1 matching 7 bases. The sequencing here drew on peripheral blood, taken on day 0 of AZD1222 vaccination. Written as DNA, the CDR3 is TGTGCCAGCAGCCTCGGACAGGGCACAGATACGCAGTATTTT. It specifies CASSLGQGTDTQYF.